What follows are 25 T cell receptor beta chains derived from one specimen sequenced in a study of blood T cell repertoires in COVID-19. TCRdb's table, derived via immunoSEQ multiplex PCR, lists solely in-frame clones and lacks some. The table includes around 140,000 clones, 88% detected once. The sample taken for sequencing was peripheral blood. These receptors originate from a human donor with COVID-19, enrolled during active disease. The donor label of this sample is uncertain.

The chain combines TRBV19 with TRBJ1-5, with 9 bases identical to TRBD1. With 6 bases clipped from V and 3 bases from J, the junction kept 6 bases outside the gene matches. This CDR3 spans 15 amino acids. The germline V gene has CDR1 LNHDA and CDR2 SQIVND (reference sequence). In DNA form, the CDR3 reads TGTGCCAGTAGGGGGGACAGGGTGCTCAATCAGCCCCAGCATTTT. Its translation: CASRGDRVLNQPQHF.

The V and J genes are TRBV4-1 and TRBJ2-7, with 8 nucleotides matching TRBD1. CDR3 length: 15 amino acids. J was trimmed by 0 bases and V by 4 bases; bases with no gene match: 5. Germline V gene data show CDR1 as MGHRA and CDR2 as YSYEKL. The CDR3: CASSLGQVDSYEQYF. The DNA for the CDR3 is TGCGCCAGCAGCCTGGGACAGGTCGACTCCTACGAGCAGTACTTC.

This chain links TRBV27 with TRBJ1-1; maybe TRBD1 (5 bases). Trimming took 3 bases from V and 4 from J, leaving 12 bases between them. CDR1 and CDR2 (germline): MNHEY, SMNVEV (reference sequence). The CDR3 loop spans 14 amino acids. As DNA, the CDR3 is TGTGCCAGCAGTTTTTCTAGACAGCTCACTGAAGCTTTCTTT. It codes for CASSFSRQLTEAFF.

V and J are TRBV19 and TRBJ2-5, with TRBD1 as a possible D gene (5 bases). Germline CDR1 LNHDA, CDR2 SQIVND (reference sequence). The CDR3 is 15 residues long. The ends were cut back, 4 bases at V and 5 bases at J, with 17 bases in the middle. In DNA, the CDR3 is TGTGCCAGTAGTAAGGGTTTCGACAGAAGGGAGACCCAGTACTTC. It codes for CASSKGFDRRETQYF.

The rearrangement links TRBV18 to TRBJ2-1, with TRBD1 identical over 7 bases. In germline, CDR1 is KGHSH, CDR2 LQKENI. J gave up 3 bases and V 5 bases, and 7 bases lay outside the gene matches. The CDR3 length is 15 residues. The CDR3 sequence is CASSDGTEDYNEQFF. For the CDR3, the DNA is TGTGCCAGCTCAGACGGGACAGAAGACTACAATGAGCAGTTCTTC.

V is TRBV4-2 and J is TRBJ2-5, with TRBD1 as a possible D gene (6 bases). The CDR3 contains 14 residues. CDR1 and CDR2 (germline): LGHNA, YNFKEQ. V dropped 5 bases and J dropped 4 bases, with 14 bases sitting between them. The CDR3 sequence: CASSAGVAGETQYF. The CDR3 region has the DNA TGTGCCAGCAGCGCAGGGGTAGCTGGAGAGACCCAGTACTTC.

The CDR3 is CASTLNTEAFF. The DNA of the CDR3 is TGTGCCAGCACATTGAACACTGAAGCTTTCTTT. The genes are TRBV25-1 and TRBJ1-1; no firm D call. The germline CDR1 and CDR2 sequences are MGHDK and SYGVNS. This CDR3 is 11 amino acids long. V gave up 7 bases and J gave up 0 bases, with 3 bases separating them.

This clone was seen only a few times. This chain joins TRBV28 and TRBJ2-1; 7 bases align to TRBD1. The germline gives CDR1 MDHEN, CDR2 SYDVKM. Germline trimming cut 4 bases from V and 0 bases from J; bases unmatched to any gene: 24. There are 22 residues in the CDR3. CDR3 DNA sequence: TGTGCCAGCAGTTCACCAGTACTACGGACAGGTGTCCCCTTTTCCTCCTACAATGAGCAGTTCTTC. This sequence encodes CASSSPVLRTGVPFSSYNEQFF. Based on the CDR3 plus reference TRBV28 and TRBJ2-1, the full variable domain is DVKVTQSSRYLVKRTGEKVFLECVQDMDHENMFWYRQDPGLGLRLIYFSYDVKMKEKGDIPEGYSVSREKKERFSLILESASTNQTSMYLCASSSPVLRTGVPFSSYNEQFFGPGTRLTVL.

This clone was detected a few times. This sequence joins TRBV19 and TRBJ2-7, with TRBD1 identical over 7 bases. V trimming: 5 bases; J trimming: 1 base; junction bases outside the gene matches: 5. The CDR3 length is 14 residues. The germline V gene has CDR1 LNHDA and CDR2 SQIVND (reference sequence). CDR3 DNA: TGTGCCAGTAGTGTGACAGGGCCTTCCTACGAGCAGTACTTC. Amino acid sequence: CASSVTGPSYEQYF.

The chain joins TRBV2 to TRBJ2-7; D perhaps matches TRBD2 (6 bases). CDR1 is SNHLY, CDR2 FYNNEI, per germline. Trimming removed 8 bases from V and 5 bases from J, with 22 bases in between. This CDR3 has 15 residues. CDR3 sequence (DNA): TGTGCCAGCTCTAAGCGTAGGGACTGGGGCCACGAGCAGTACTTC. It codes for CASSKRRDWGHEQYF.

The chain employs TRBV4-2 and TRBJ2-3; 10 bases match TRBD1. The CDR3 sequence is 16 residues long. Germline values: CDR1 LGHNA, CDR2 YNFKEQ. The ends lost 4 bases at V and 3 bases at J; junction bases unmatched: 7. CDR3 nucleotides: TGTGCCAGCAGCCCAGCCAGACAGGGGGCAACAGATACGCAGTATTTT. Its translation: CASSPARQGATDTQYF.

V and J are TRBV10-1 and TRBJ2-1; D might be TRBD1 (5 bases). This CDR3 region has 13 residues. Germline CDR1 WNHNN, CDR2 SYGVQD (reference sequence). The V end was cut by 7 bases, the J end by 9 bases, with 16 bases between. The CDR3 is CASTADPQGEQFF. The CDR3 nucleotides read TGCGCCAGCACCGCGGACCCCCAGGGTGAGCAGTTCTTC.

For the CDR3, the DNA is TGTGCCAGCAGCGTAGCCCCAAACAGGGGGTGGGACACCATATATTTT. It translates to CASSVAPNRGWDTIYF. V and J are TRBV9 and TRBJ1-3; TRBD1 agrees at 8 bases. V shed 0 bases and J 8 bases; nucleotides not matched to a gene: 10. This CDR3 spans 16 amino acids. Germline CDR1 SGDLS, CDR2 YYNGEE.

A single count supports this clone. The chain has TRBV19 and TRBJ1-4, with a weak D call TRBD1 (6 bases). Between the trimmed V and J ends, which lost 6 bases and 8 bases, there was a span of 16 bases. Germline CDR1 LNHDA, CDR2 SQIVND (reference sequence). The CDR3 runs to 14 residues. For the CDR3, the DNA is TGTGCCAGTAGGGGACAAAATAGGGGGGAAAAACTGTTTTTT. As protein: CASRGQNRGEKLFF.

The chain uses TRBV6-1 and TRBJ2-7; 9 bases match TRBD1. The CDR3 spans 14 residues. The V gene's germline CDR1 is MNHNS and CDR2 SASEGT. With V trimmed by 6 bases and J by 3 bases, 6 bases remained unmatched. The CDR3 loop is CASRRGQGNYEQYF. The CDR3, as DNA: TGTGCCAGCAGACGTGGACAGGGGAACTACGAGCAGTACTTC.

The sample holds one count of this clone. The J gene is TRBJ1-5, the V gene TRBV6-4; D uncertain. The ends were cut back, 8 bases at V and 4 bases at J, with 21 bases in the middle. Germline CDR1 is MRHNA and CDR2 is SNTAGT. CDR3 length: 16 residues. The DNA of the CDR3 is TGTGCCAGCGGGGAGGTACAGTGCAAAACTAATCAGCCCCAGCATTTT. Translating gives CASGEVQCKTNQPQHF.

With respect to this clone: This sample also contains other DNA sequences that code for the same CDR3. The chain recombines TRBV9 with TRBJ2-7, with TRBD2 identical over 8 bases. J gave up 3 bases and V 0 bases, and 2 bases lay outside the gene matches. Germline V gene lookup returns CDR1 SGDLS and CDR2 YYNGEE. CDR3 length: 14 amino acids. The CDR3 protein is CASSVGSGSYEQYF. For the CDR3, the DNA is TGTGCCAGCAGCGTAGGCAGCGGGAGCTACGAGCAGTACTTC.

The rearrangement joins TRBV10-3 to TRBJ2-3; D is perhaps TRBD2 (5 bases). CDR1 and CDR2 (germline): ENHRY, SYGVKD. V shed 0 bases and J shed 2 bases, with 12 bases lying between them. The CDR3 totals 16 residues. CDR3 sequence reads: CAISESNGVNTDTQYF. In DNA form, the CDR3 reads TGTGCCATCAGTGAGTCGAACGGGGTTAACACAGATACGCAGTATTTT.

This clone appeared a single time. The chain recombines TRBV7-9 with TRBJ2-5; D might be TRBD1 (5 bases). CDR3 length: 16 residues. Trimming took 5 bases from V and 7 from J, leaving 23 bases between them. Germline loops: CDR1 SEHNR, CDR2 FQNEAQ (reference sequence). This CDR3 is CASSAFIGAARGTQYF. CDR3 DNA sequence: TGTGCCAGCAGCGCCTTTATTGGTGCCGCAAGGGGGACCCAGTACTTC.

As regards this clone: Other DNA sequences within the sample encode an identical CDR3. The CDR3: CASSLAGGYNEQFF. CDR3 DNA sequence: TGTGCCAGCAGCTTAGCAGGGGGCTACAATGAGCAGTTCTTC. The gene calls are TRBV7-9 and TRBJ2-1, with a weak D call TRBD1 (6 bases). Germline lookup yields CDR1 SEHNR and CDR2 FQNEAQ (reference sequence). V lost 0 bases and J lost 3, with 6 bases in between. The CDR3 is 14 residues long.

V gene TRBV5-4 combines with J gene TRBJ1-2; D gene uncertain. V gave up 0 bases and J gave up 4 bases, with 13 bases separating them. The CDR3 consists of 15 residues. The germline gives CDR1 SGHNT, CDR2 YYREEE (reference sequence). CDR3 region: CASSLGNGGIYGYTF. The CDR3 bases are TGTGCCAGCAGCTTGGGTAATGGCGGAATCTATGGCTACACCTTC.

The chain employs TRBV5-4 and TRBJ1-1; the D gene is possibly TRBD1 (5 bases). V was cut by 1 base and J by 4 bases, with 14 bases left in between. This CDR3 contains 15 residues. The V gene's germline CDR1 is SGHNT and CDR2 YYREEE (reference sequence). CDR3 protein: CASSLPRVGGTEAFF. The CDR3 region has the DNA TGTGCCAGCAGCTTGCCCAGGGTGGGCGGCACTGAAGCTTTCTTT.

The V gene is TRBV10-3, the J gene TRBJ2-3, with D unresolved. CDR3 length: 13 residues. V lost 2 bases and J 1 base, leaving 4 bases between the germline ends. CDR1 is ENHRY and CDR2 is SYGVKD in the germline V gene. CDR3 sequence reads: CAISETGTDTQYF. Here the CDR3 DNA reads TGTGCCATCAGTGAGACGGGCACAGATACGCAGTATTTT.

This rearrangement joins TRBV9 to TRBJ2-3; the D is unclear. Deletions cut 3 bases from V and 0 bases from J, with 8 bases between. This CDR3 has 14 amino acids. Germline-derived CDR1 and CDR2 are SGDLS and YYNGEE. The CDR3 loop reads CASSATPSTDTQYF. The CDR3 coding sequence is TGTGCCAGCAGCGCCACTCCCAGCACAGATACGCAGTATTTT.

The V gene is TRBV6-4, the J gene TRBJ2-1, with 9 nucleotides matching TRBD1. The CDR3 loop spans 14 amino acids. After removal of 6 bases from V and 8 bases from J, the junction contained 8 bases not matched to a gene. Germline CDR1 MRHNA, CDR2 SNTAGT. The CDR3 coding sequence is TGTGCCAGCAGCAACAGGGGGCAAATTTATGAGCAGTTCTTC. It specifies CASSNRGQIYEQFF.